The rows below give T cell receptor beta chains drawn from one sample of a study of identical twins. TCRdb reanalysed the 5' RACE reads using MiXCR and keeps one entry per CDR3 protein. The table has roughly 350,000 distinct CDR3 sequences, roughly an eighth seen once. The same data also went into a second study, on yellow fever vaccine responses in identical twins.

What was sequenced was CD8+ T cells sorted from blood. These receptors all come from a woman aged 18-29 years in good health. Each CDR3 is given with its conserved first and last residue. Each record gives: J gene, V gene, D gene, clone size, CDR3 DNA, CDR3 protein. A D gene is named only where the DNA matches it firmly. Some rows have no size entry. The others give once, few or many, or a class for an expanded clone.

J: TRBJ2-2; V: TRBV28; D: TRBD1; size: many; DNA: TGTGCCAGCAGTATCCCGGGACAGATCACCGGGGAGCTGTTTTTT; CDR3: CASSIPGQITGELFF
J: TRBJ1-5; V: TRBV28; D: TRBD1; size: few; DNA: TGTGCCAGCAGTTTCGAAGGGGGACAGGGCATAAGTCAGCCCCAGCATTTT; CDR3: CASSFEGGQGISQPQHF
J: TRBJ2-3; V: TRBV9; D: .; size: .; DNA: TGTGCCAGCAGCGTAGGTAGCGGCGAAGTAGATACGCAGTATTTT; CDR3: CASSVGSGEVDTQYF
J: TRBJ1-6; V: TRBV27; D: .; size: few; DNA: TGTGCCAGCAGGTCGACTGGATATAATTCACCCCTCCACTTT; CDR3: CASRSTGYNSPLHF
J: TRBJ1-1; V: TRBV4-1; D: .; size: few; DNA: TGCGCCAGCAGCCAAATCAACACTGAAGCTTTCTTT; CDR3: CASSQINTEAFF
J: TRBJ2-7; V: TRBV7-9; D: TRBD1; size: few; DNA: TGTGCCGGGAGACAGGGGGCCGACGAGCAGTACTTC; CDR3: CAGRQGADEQYF
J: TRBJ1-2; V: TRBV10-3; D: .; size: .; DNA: TGTGCCATCCAAGGACCCCTCTATGGCTACACCTTC; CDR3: CAIQGPLYGYTF
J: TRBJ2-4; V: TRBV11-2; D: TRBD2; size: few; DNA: TGTGCCAGCAGCTTAGGGGCTAGCGGGGGATTAGCCAAAAACATTCAGTACTTC; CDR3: CASSLGASGGLAKNIQYF
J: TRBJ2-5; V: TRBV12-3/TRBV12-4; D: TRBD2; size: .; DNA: TGTGCCAGCAGCTACGGCTCCGGGACTAGCGGGGGTAACCAGTACTTC; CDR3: CASSYGSGTSGGNQYF
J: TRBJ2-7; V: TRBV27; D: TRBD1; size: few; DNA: TGTGCCAGCAGGCCGGGACAGGGAATCGGCGAGCAGTACTTC; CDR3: CASRPGQGIGEQYF
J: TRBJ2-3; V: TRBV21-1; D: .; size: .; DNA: TGTGCCAGCAGCAAACGACTAGCGGGGACCCGGGGGGTGCAGTATTTT; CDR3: CASSKRLAGTRGVQYF
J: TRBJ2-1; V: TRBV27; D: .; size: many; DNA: TGTGCCAGCGGGATAAGCTCCTACAATGAGCAGTTCTTC; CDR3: CASGISSYNEQFF
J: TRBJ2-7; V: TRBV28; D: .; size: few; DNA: TGTGCCAGCAGTCCTCCGGTGGAGGGGCGTACCTACGAGCAGTACTTC; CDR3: CASSPPVEGRTYEQYF
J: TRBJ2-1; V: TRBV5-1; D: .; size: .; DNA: TGCGCCAGCAGACTGTTACAGGGAAGGGTCCACAATGAGCAGTTCTTC; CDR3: CASRLLQGRVHNEQFF
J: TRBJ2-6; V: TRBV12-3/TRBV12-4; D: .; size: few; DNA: TGTGCCAGCAGTTTGTTCTTGGGGGACTTGAGCTCTGGGGCCAACGTCCTGACTTTC; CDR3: CASSLFLGDLSSGANVLTF
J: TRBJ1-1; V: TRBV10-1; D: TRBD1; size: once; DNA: TGCGCCAGCAGTGACTCCTACGGGACAGGGAGCTTTTGGCCTGAAGCTTTCTTT; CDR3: CASSDSYGTGSFWPEAFF
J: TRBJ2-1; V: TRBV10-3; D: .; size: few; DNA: TGTGCCACTAGCAATGAGGGCTCCTACAATGAGCAGTTCTTC; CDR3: CATSNEGSYNEQFF
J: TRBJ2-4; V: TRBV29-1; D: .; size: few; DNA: TGCAGCGTTGTTTGGGGGGGCAGAAAAAACATTCAGTACTTC; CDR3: CSVVWGGRKNIQYF
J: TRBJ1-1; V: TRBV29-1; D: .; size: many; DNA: TGCAGCGGAGATGGGATAGGGTCTGAAGCTTTCTTT; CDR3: CSGDGIGSEAFF
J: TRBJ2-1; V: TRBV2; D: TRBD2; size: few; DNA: TGTGCCAGCAGAGCGGGGGGGTTATCCTACAATGAGCAGTTCTTC; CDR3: CASRAGGLSYNEQFF